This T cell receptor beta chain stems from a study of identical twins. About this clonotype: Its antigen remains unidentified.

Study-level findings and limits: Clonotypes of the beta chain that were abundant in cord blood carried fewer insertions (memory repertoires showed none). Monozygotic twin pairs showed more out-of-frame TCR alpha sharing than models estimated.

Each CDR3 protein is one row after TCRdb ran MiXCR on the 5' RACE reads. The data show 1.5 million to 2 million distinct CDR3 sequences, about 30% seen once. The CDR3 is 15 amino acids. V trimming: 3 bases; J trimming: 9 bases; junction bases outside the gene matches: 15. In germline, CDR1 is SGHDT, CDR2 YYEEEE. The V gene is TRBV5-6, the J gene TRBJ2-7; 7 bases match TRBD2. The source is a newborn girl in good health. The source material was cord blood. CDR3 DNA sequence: TGTGCCAGCAGCTACGCCTTCCGGGACTACAATGGGCAGTACTTC. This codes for CASSYAFRDYNGQYF.